The TCR beta chain described here comes from a study of shared clonotypes between healthy human individuals. This CDR3 comprises 12 residues. In germline, CDR1 is MDHEN, CDR2 SYDVKM. With 5 bases removed from V and 4 bases from J, the gap between germline ends came to 6 bases. TCRdb's table, derived via immunoSEQ multiplex PCR, lists solely in-frame clones and lacks some. The sample includes 1.4 million to 1.5 million clones, around 95% of them seen just once. About this clone: At the DNA level, this CDR3 is encoded by other sequences in the same sample as well.

Negatively enriched CD4+ T cells were divided by CD45RA into naive and memory. The sequencing sample was made of naive CD4+ T cells sorted from blood. The subset denotes: CD45RA+ positively selected. This TCR derives from a man between 25 and 39 years old in good health. The J gene is TRBJ1-5, the V gene TRBV28, with unresolved D. The CDR3 loop is CASSPTNQPQHF. CDR3 nucleotide sequence: TGTGCCAGCAGTCCAACAAATCAGCCCCAGCATTTT. Looking up the rest from reference TRBV28 and TRBJ1-5 gives the full variable domain: DVKVTQSSRYLVKRTGEKVFLECVQDMDHENMFWYRQDPGLGLRLIYFSYDVKMKEKGDIPEGYSVSREKKERFSLILESASTNQTSMYLCASSPTNQPQHFGDGTRLSIL.